The following is a TCR beta chain sequence with its context. Its antigen is not known. The source of the sample is a study of OX40 agonist ivuxolimab in advanced cancers. Study results and limitations: Several nonresponders also turned out to have low normalized T-cell clonal expansion.

Assay used: immunoSEQ multiplex PCR; TCRdb lists only in-frame clones, some missing. The profile covers 55,000 to 85,000 clones, with about 90% appearing a single time and roughly 1.3% taken by the ten largest. This receptor was obtained from an adult with an advanced solid tumor such as melanoma, head and neck, liver or kidney cancer. The sample consisted of CD4+ or CD8+ T cells sorted from blood, taken in a trial of the OX40 agonist ivuxolimab.

The CDR3 region has the DNA TGCGCCAGCAGTGCGACTAGCGGGAGAAATGAGCAGTTCTTC. Protein product: CASSATSGRNEQFF. The chain has TRBV10-2 and TRBJ2-1, with 12 bases aligning to TRBD2. Trimming removed 4 bases from V and 7 bases from J; junction bases left unmatched: 2. CDR1 and CDR2 from the germline V gene are WSHSY and SAAADI. The CDR3 contains 14 residues.